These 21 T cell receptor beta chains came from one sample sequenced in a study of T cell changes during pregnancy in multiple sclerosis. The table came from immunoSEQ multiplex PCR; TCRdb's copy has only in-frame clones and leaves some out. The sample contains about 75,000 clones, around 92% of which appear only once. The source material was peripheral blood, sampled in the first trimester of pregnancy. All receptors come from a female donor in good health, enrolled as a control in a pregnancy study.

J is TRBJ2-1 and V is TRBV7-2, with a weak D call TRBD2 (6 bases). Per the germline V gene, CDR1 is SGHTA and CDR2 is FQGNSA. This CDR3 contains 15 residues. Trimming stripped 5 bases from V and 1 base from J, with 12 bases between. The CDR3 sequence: CASSPGRRSYNEQFF. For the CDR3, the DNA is TGTGCCAGCAGCCCCGGGAGAAGGTCCTACAATGAGCAGTTCTTC.

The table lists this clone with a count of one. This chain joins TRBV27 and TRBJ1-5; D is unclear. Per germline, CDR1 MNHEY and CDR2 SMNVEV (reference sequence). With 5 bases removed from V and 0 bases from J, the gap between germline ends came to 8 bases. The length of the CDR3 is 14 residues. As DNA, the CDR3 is TGTGCCAGCAGTAGATCTAATAGCAATCAGCCCCAGCATTTT. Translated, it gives CASSRSNSNQPQHF.

In nucleotides, the CDR3 is TGTGCCAGCAGCCCCCAGCAGGGGATTCATTCACCCCTCCACTTT. It specifies CASSPQQGIHSPLHF. The V gene is TRBV11-2, the J gene TRBJ1-6; a weak D match, TRBD1 (6 bases). CDR3 length: 15 amino acids. V gave up 5 bases and J gave up 8 bases, with 16 bases separating them. The germline CDR1 and CDR2 sequences are SGHAT and FQNNGV.

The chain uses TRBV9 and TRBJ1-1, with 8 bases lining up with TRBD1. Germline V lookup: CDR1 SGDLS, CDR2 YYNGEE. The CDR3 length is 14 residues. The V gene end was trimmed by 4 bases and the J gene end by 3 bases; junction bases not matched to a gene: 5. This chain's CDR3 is CASSLDRADTEAFF. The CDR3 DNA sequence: TGTGCCAGCAGCCTGGACAGGGCGGACACTGAAGCTTTCTTT.

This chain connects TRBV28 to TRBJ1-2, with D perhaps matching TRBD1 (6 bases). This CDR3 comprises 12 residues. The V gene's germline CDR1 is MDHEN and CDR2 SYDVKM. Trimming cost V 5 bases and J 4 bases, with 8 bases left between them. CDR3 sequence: CASSRGTYGYTF. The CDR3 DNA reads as TGTGCCAGCAGTAGGGGGACCTATGGCTACACCTTC.

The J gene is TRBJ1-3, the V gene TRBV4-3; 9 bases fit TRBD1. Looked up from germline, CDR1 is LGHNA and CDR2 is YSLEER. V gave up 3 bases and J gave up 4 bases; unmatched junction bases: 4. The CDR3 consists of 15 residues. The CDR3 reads CASSQGTGPGNTIYF. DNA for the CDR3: TGCGCCAGCAGCCAGGGGACAGGGCCAGGAAACACCATATATTTT.

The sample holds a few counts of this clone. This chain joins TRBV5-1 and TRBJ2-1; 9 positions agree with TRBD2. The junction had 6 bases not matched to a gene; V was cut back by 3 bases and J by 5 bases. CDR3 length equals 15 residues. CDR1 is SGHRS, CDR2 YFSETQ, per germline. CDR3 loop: CASSYLAGSNNEQFF. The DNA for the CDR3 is TGCGCCAGCAGCTACCTAGCGGGGTCTAACAATGAGCAGTTCTTC.

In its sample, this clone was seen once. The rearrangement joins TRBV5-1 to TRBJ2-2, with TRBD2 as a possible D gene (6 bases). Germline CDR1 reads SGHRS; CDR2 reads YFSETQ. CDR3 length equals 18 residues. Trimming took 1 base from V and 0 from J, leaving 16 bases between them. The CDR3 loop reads CASSLFLGSGANTGELFF. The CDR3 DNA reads TGCGCCAGCAGCTTGTTTTTGGGTTCGGGGGCGAACACCGGGGAGCTGTTTTTT.

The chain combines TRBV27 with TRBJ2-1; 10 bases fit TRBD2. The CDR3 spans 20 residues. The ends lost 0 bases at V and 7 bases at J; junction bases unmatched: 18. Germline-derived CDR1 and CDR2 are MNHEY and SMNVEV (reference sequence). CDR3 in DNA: TGTGCCAGCAGTTTATCGTACCTTTTAGCGGGGGGTTTCCTTGGAAATGAGCAGTTCTTC. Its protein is CASSLSYLLAGGFLGNEQFF.

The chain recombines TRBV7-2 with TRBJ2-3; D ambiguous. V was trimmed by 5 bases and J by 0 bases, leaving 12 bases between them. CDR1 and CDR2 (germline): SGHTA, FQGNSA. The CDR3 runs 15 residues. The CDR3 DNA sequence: TGTGCCAGCAGCCGCGAATACCTAAGCACAGATACGCAGTATTTT. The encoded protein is CASSREYLSTDTQYF.

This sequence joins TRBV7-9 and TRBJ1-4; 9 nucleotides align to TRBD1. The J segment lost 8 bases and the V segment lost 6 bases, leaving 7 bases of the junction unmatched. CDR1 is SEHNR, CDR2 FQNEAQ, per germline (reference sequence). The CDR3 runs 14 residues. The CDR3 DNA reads TGTGCCAGCAGGCAACAGGGGGCTGGGGAAAAACTGTTTTTT. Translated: CASRQQGAGEKLFF.

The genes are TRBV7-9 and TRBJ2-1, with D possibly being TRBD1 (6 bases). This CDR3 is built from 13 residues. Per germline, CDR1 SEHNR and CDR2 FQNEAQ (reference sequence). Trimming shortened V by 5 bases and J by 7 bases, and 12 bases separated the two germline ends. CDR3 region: CASSPTTGNEQFF. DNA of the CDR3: TGTGCCAGCAGCCCCACTACAGGGAATGAGCAGTTCTTC.

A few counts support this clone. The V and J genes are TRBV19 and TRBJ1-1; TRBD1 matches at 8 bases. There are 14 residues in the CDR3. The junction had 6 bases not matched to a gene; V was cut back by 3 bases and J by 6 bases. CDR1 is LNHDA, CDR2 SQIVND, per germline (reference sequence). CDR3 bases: TGTGCCAGTAGTATCTTAGGACAGGGACCTGAAGCTTTCTTT. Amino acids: CASSILGQGPEAFF.

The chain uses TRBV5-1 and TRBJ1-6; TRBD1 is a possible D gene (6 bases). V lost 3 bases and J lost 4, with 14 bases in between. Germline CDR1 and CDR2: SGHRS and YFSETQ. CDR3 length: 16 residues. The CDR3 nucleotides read TGCGCCAGCAGCTCCGGTCAGGGGTCTTATAATTCACCCCTCCACTTT. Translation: CASSSGQGSYNSPLHF.

CDR3 coding DNA: TGTGCCAGCAGTGACAGGGGGAATCAGCCCCAGCATTTT. Protein product: CASSDRGNQPQHF. This rearrangement joins TRBV6-6 to TRBJ1-5, with 9 positions matching TRBD1. Germline CDR1 is MNHNY and CDR2 is SVGAGI (reference sequence). The CDR3 has 13 amino acids. Unmatched junction bases numbered 0, after V lost 5 bases and J lost 4 bases.

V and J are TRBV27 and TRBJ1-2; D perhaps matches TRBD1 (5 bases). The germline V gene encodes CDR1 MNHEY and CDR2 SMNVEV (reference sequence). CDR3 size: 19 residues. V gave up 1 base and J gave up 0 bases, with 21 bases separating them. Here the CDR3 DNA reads TGTGCCAGCAGTTTATTGGGGGACTGGCTCTCCTCCTCTAACTATGGCTACACCTTC. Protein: CASSLLGDWLSSSNYGYTF.

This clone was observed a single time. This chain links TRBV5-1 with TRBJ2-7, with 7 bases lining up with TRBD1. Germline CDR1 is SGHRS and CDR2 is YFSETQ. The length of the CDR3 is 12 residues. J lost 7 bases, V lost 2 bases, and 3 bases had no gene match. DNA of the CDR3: TGCGCCAGCAGCTTTCAACAGGGGGAGCAGTACTTC. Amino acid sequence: CASSFQQGEQYF.

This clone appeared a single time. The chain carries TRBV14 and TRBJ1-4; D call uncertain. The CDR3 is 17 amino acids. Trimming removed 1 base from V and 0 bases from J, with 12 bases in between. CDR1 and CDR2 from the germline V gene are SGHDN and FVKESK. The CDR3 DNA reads TGTGCCAGCAGCCAAGGCCTTGGAGGTGCAACTAATGAAAAACTGTTTTTT. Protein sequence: CASSQGLGGATNEKLFF.

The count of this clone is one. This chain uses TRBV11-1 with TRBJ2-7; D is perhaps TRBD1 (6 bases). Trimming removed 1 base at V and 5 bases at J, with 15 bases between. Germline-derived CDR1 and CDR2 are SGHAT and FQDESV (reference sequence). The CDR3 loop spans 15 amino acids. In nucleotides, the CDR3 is TGTGCCAGCAGCTTAGACCCCGGGACATCCCACGAGCAGTACTTC. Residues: CASSLDPGTSHEQYF.

The CDR3 protein is CASRDRLLNEKLFF. The CDR3 DNA reads TGTGCCAGCAGAGACAGACTCCTTAATGAAAAACTGTTTTTT. J is TRBJ1-4 and V is TRBV27; D might be TRBD1 (5 bases). This CDR3 region has 14 residues. With 6 bases removed from V and 4 bases from J, the gap between germline ends came to 12 bases. The germline V gene has CDR1 MNHEY and CDR2 SMNVEV (reference sequence).

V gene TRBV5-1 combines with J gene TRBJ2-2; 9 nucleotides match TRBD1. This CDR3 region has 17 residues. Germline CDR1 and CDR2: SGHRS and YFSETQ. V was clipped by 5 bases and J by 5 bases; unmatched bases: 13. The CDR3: CASRLTGTGSGTGELFF. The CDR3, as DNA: TGCGCCAGCAGGTTAACCGGGACAGGGAGTGGGACCGGGGAGCTGTTTTTT.